The T cell receptor (beta chain) under discussion was sequenced for a study of CD8+ T cells in alopecia areata. The overall study: Treatment ran 6 to 18 months, with 6 months of follow-up afterward.

Germline V gene lookup returns CDR1 SQVTM and CDR2 ANQGSEA. The CDR3 covers 12 residues. V was cut by 3 bases and J by 8 bases, with 13 bases left in between. This clone was counted only a few times. Treatment noted: oral pan-JAK inhibitor, 5-10 mg twice daily. Sorting from PBMCs produced CD4+ and CD8+ T cells. Extracted from the samples, RNA was reverse transcribed into cDNA to serve as the sequencing template. Sequenced by immunoSEQ multiplex PCR; TCRdb stores in-frame clones only, minus some. The sample records about 180,000 clones, approximately 53% being singletons. Specimen: CD8+ T cells sorted from blood, collected at week 24, from a patient treated with tofacitinib. The genes are TRBV29-1 and TRBJ1-2; D is uncertain. The receptor was derived from a human donor with alopecia areata. The CDR3 is CSVEKGSSGYTF. The CDR3 DNA reads TGCAGCGTTGAGAAGGGATCGAGCGGCTACACCTTC.